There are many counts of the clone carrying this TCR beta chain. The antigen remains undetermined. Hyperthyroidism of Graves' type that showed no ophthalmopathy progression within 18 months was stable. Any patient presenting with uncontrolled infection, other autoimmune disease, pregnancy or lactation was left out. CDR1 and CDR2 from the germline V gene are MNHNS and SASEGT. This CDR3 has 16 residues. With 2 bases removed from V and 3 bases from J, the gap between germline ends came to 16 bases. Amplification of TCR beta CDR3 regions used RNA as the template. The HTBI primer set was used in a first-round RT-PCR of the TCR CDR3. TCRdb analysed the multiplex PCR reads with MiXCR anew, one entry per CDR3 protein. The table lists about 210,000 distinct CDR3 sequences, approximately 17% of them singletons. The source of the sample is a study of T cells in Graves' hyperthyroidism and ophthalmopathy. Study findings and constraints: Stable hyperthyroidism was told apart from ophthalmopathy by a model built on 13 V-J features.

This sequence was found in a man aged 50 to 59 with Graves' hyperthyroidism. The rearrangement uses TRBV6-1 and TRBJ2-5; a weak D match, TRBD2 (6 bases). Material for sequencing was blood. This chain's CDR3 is CASSELFSGEEETQYF. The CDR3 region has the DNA TGTGCCAGCAGTGAATTATTTTCGGGGGAGGAAGAGACCCAGTACTTC.